This section outlines one T cell receptor (beta chain) sequence together with its context. These data come from a study of blood T cell repertoires in COVID-19. This table comes from immunoSEQ multiplex PCR, and its TCRdb copy is limited to in-frame clones, with some not included. The data show around 200,000 clones, around 88% seen once. The cohort comprised adults aged about 18 to 100 years residing in about two dozen US areas. People in the exposed group encountered a COVID-19 case within 2 weeks before entering the study. Germline lookup yields CDR1 LNHDA and CDR2 SQIVND (reference sequence). This CDR3 has 12 residues. V was shortened by 8 bases and J by 2 bases, with 7 bases between the two germline ends.

The genes are TRBV19 and TRBJ1-5, with a weak D call TRBD1 (5 bases). The source of this sequence is a woman aged 25 to 39 who had been exposed to COVID-19. Material: PBMCs or T cells enriched from blood (not recorded which). This chain's CDR3 is CASGAGNQPQHF. The DNA of the CDR3 is TGTGCCAGTGGGGCAGGCAATCAGCCCCAGCATTTT.